This passage covers 15 T cell receptor beta chains from one sample sequenced in a study of blood T cell repertoires in COVID-19. Profiling relied on immunoSEQ multiplex PCR, and the TCRdb table lists in-frame clones only, not all of them. Of about 200,000 clones listed, 70% to 90% are singletons. The sequenced sample consisted of peripheral blood. These receptors were obtained from a man aged 55 to 70 with acute or convalescent COVID-19.

The CDR3 spells CASSTEQGSGYEQYF. The DNA for the CDR3 is TGTGCCAGCTCAACGGAACAGGGATCAGGGTACGAGCAGTACTTC. The rearrangement uses TRBV18 and TRBJ2-7, with D possibly matching TRBD1 (6 bases). Germline CDR1 reads KGHSH; CDR2 reads LQKENI. V was trimmed by 5 bases and J by 4 bases, leaving 18 bases between them. The CDR3 is 15 amino acids.

The chain employs TRBV18 and TRBJ2-2; 9 bases agree with TRBD1. J was trimmed by 6 bases and V by 6 bases; bases with no gene match: 11. The CDR3 has 16 residues. CDR1 and CDR2 (germline): KGHSH, LQKENI. CDR3 sequence reads: CASSRTGVPSAGELFF. The DNA for the CDR3 is TGTGCCAGCTCCAGGACAGGGGTCCCCTCGGCCGGGGAGCTGTTTTTT.

V and J are TRBV3-1 (or the pseudogene TRBV3-2) and TRBJ1-5; 7 positions agree with TRBD1. Germline CDR1 LGHDT, CDR2 YNNKEL (reference sequence). With 0 bases clipped from V and 4 bases from J, the junction kept 15 bases outside the gene matches. The CDR3 totals 19 residues. The CDR3 region is CASSQDFGVKTGRNQPQHF. The CDR3 nucleotides read TGTGCCAGCAGCCAAGATTTCGGGGTTAAGACAGGGAGGAATCAGCCCCAGCATTTT.

The genes are TRBV7-2 and TRBJ2-5; D uncertain. V was trimmed by 3 bases and J by 4 bases, leaving 12 bases between them. Germline V gives CDR1 SGHTA, CDR2 FQGNSA. This CDR3 is 14 amino acids long. The DNA of the CDR3 is TGTGCCAGCAGCTTGAGGCCCGTGGGAGAGACCCAGTACTTC. Translating it yields CASSLRPVGETQYF.

The DNA of the CDR3 is TGTGCCAGCACCTCTGCGAGGGCTTTGAACACTGAAGCTTTCTTT. Translated, it gives CASTSARALNTEAFF. The chain couples TRBV7-9 to TRBJ1-1; D not certain. The CDR3 consists of 15 residues. V dropped 7 bases and J dropped 0 bases, with 15 bases sitting between them. Germline CDR1 reads SEHNR; CDR2 reads FQNEAQ (reference sequence).

J is TRBJ2-5 and V is TRBV6-5; 7 bases agree with TRBD1. Germline CDR1 is MNHEY and CDR2 is SVGAGI. The junction had 3 bases not matched to a gene; V was cut back by 6 bases and J by 5 bases. This CDR3 has 12 amino acids. The CDR3 DNA follows: TGTGCCAGCAGAATGACAGGGGAGACCCAGTACTTC. Translation gives CASRMTGETQYF.

The V call is TRBV29-1, the J call TRBJ1-4; perhaps TRBD1 as D (6 bases). The germline V and J ends were trimmed by 7 bases and 8 bases, with 17 bases remaining between them. Germline V gene lookup returns CDR1 SQVTM and CDR2 ANQGSEA. CDR3 length: 13 residues. In DNA, the CDR3 is TGCAGCGCCAGCCGGGGGGGCCCAGAAAAACTGTTTTTT. Translating it yields CSASRGGPEKLFF.

The rearrangement joins TRBV27 to TRBJ1-4, with TRBD1 matching over 7 bases. The CDR3 sequence is 12 residues long. J lost 8 bases, V lost 6 bases, and 3 bases had no gene match. Germline values: CDR1 MNHEY, CDR2 SMNVEV (reference sequence). The CDR3 DNA follows: TGTGCCAGCAGGACAGGGTGGGAAAAACTGTTTTTT. This translates into CASRTGWEKLFF.

The chain recombines TRBV7-9 with TRBJ1-3, with 10 bases fitting TRBD1. V lost 4 bases and J lost 1; bases outside the gene matches: 1. CDR3 length: 15 amino acids. Germline lookup yields CDR1 SEHNR and CDR2 FQNEAQ (reference sequence). CDR3 sequence: CASSSGQGSGNTIYF. CDR3 nucleotides: TGTGCCAGCAGCTCGGGACAGGGGTCTGGAAACACCATATATTTT.

The rearrangement joins TRBV10-1 to TRBJ1-4, with D uncertain. The CDR3 sequence is 18 residues long. Trimming removed 8 bases at V and 0 bases at J, with 22 bases between. Per the germline V gene, CDR1 is WNHNN and CDR2 is SYGVQD (reference sequence). CDR3 region: CASPGEASTTATNEKLFF. The CDR3 DNA reads TGCGCCAGCCCCGGGGAGGCCAGCACAACCGCAACTAATGAAAAACTGTTTTTT.

The chain recombines TRBV5-6 with TRBJ2-7, with D possibly TRBD2 on 6 matching bases. The CDR3 contains 14 residues. Trimming took 4 bases from V and 2 from J, leaving 13 bases between them. Germline CDR1 is SGHDT and CDR2 is YYEEEE. The CDR3 loop is CASSATGDPYEQYF. Here the CDR3 DNA reads TGTGCCAGCAGCGCCACGGGGGACCCCTACGAGCAGTACTTC.

This clone was counted a single time. The V gene is TRBV28, the J gene TRBJ1-5, with 8 bases lining up with TRBD1. The CDR3 totals 15 residues. The germline CDR1 and CDR2 sequences are MDHEN and SYDVKM. Trimming took 2 bases from V and 7 from J; bases not matched to a gene: 7. CDR3 DNA: TGTGCCAGCAGTTTAGCTACCAGGGGGCTCCAGCCCCAGCATTTT. It yields the protein CASSLATRGLQPQHF.

This clone was detected only a few times. The gene calls are TRBV2 and TRBJ2-3, with no clear D. Germline values: CDR1 SNHLY, CDR2 FYNNEI. The germline V and J ends were trimmed by 6 bases and 0 bases, with 10 bases remaining between them. The CDR3 totals 14 residues. The CDR3 DNA reads as TGTGCCAGCAGAAACAGATCTAGCACAGATACGCAGTATTTT. This encodes CASRNRSSTDTQYF.

V is TRBV6-5 and J is TRBJ1-4; 11 bases match TRBD1. The germline V gene has CDR1 MNHEY and CDR2 SVGAGI. J was trimmed by 8 bases and V by 6 bases; bases with no gene match: 5. The CDR3 sequence is 14 residues long. The CDR3, as DNA: TGTGCCAGCAGGGACAGGGGGCTCACGGAAAAACTGTTTTTT. It encodes CASRDRGLTEKLFF.

The chain's CDR3 is CASEKLAGGNEQYF. In nucleotides, the CDR3 is TGTGCCAGCGAGAAACTAGCGGGGGGCAACGAGCAGTACTTC. This chain links TRBV7-9 with TRBJ2-7, with 12 bases lining up with TRBD2. This CDR3 has 14 amino acids. V lost 8 bases to trimming and J lost 5 bases; unmatched junction nucleotides: 7. The germline gives CDR1 SEHNR, CDR2 FQNEAQ (reference sequence). Complete variable domain (other parts from reference TRBV7-9 and TRBJ2-7): DTGVSQNPRHKITKRGQNVTFRCDPISEHNRLYWYRQTLGQGPEFLTYFQNEAQLEKSRLLSDRFSAERPKGSFSTLEIQRTEQGDSAMYLCASEKLAGGNEQYFGPGTRLTVT.